One sample yielded the 12 T cell receptor beta chains listed below, sequenced in a study of blood T cell repertoires in COVID-19. The protocol was immunoSEQ multiplex PCR, while the TCRdb copy is restricted to in-frame clones and leaves out a portion. The data show under 300,000 clones, 75% to 90% seen once. The sequenced sample was PBMCs or T cells enriched from blood (not recorded which). These TCRs come from a woman in her twenties or thirties with acute COVID-19.

The chain joins TRBV7-6 to TRBJ2-7, with 9 positions matching TRBD1. The V gene end was trimmed by 5 bases and the J gene end by 6 bases; junction bases not matched to a gene: 8. The germline gives CDR1 SGHVS, CDR2 FNYEAQ. The CDR3 runs 14 residues. For the CDR3, the DNA is TGTGCCAGCAGCGACGGGACAGGGTTCCTCGAGCAGTACTTC. Protein product: CASSDGTGFLEQYF.

This clone was observed once. The genes are TRBV7-2 and TRBJ2-1, with D possibly being TRBD2 (5 bases). This CDR3 has 15 amino acids. With 5 bases removed from V and 3 bases from J, the gap between germline ends came to 14 bases. Germline V gene lookup returns CDR1 SGHTA and CDR2 FQGNSA. The CDR3: CASSPAAANYNEQFF. The DNA for the CDR3 is TGTGCCAGCAGCCCAGCGGCAGCCAACTACAATGAGCAGTTCTTC.

V and J are TRBV15 and TRBJ2-7, with 7 positions matching TRBD2. The CDR3 runs to 16 residues. V dropped 2 bases and J dropped 2; count of bases not matched to a gene: 9. Germline V lookup: CDR1 LNHNV, CDR2 YYDKDF (reference sequence). Here the CDR3 DNA reads TGTGCCACCAGCAGATCAGGACTAGGACCAACCTACGAGCAGTACTTC. It translates to CATSRSGLGPTYEQYF. The full variable domain, in which reference TRBV15 and TRBJ2-7 provide the parts outside the CDR3, is DAMVIQNPRYQVTQFGKPVTLSCSQTLNHNVMYWYQQKSSQAPKLLFHYYDKDFNNEADTPDNFQSRRPNTSFCFLDIRSPGLGDTAMYLCATSRSGLGPTYEQYFGPGTRLTVT.

V usage is TRBV28 and J usage is TRBJ2-1, with 7 bases fitting TRBD1. The CDR3 sequence is 16 residues long. Germline trimming cut 6 bases from V and 4 bases from J; bases unmatched to any gene: 12. Looked up from germline, CDR1 is MDHEN and CDR2 is SYDVKM. The CDR3 reads CASRDAGDRDYNEQFF. In DNA form, the CDR3 reads TGTGCCAGCAGGGATGCCGGGGACAGAGATTACAATGAGCAGTTCTTC.

This clone was picked up one time. The chain has TRBV5-5 and TRBJ1-6; D gene unclear. Between the trimmed V and J ends, which lost 4 bases and 8 bases, there was a span of 13 bases. Germline V gives CDR1 SGHKS, CDR2 YYEKEE (reference sequence). The CDR3 contains 14 residues. CDR3 sequence (DNA): TGTGCCAGCAGCACCCCCAACGGGGATTCACCCCTCCACTTT. It yields the protein CASSTPNGDSPLHF. The full variable domain, rest sourced from reference TRBV5-5 and TRBJ1-6, is DAGVTQSPTHLIKTRGQQVTLRCSPISGHKSVSWYQQVLGQGPQFIFQYYEKEERGRGNFPDRFSARQFPNYSSELNVNALLLGDSALYLCASSTPNGDSPLHFGNGTRLTVT.

V gene TRBV4-1 combines with J gene TRBJ1-5, with a weak D call TRBD1 (6 bases). V was trimmed by 1 base and J by 6 bases, leaving 10 bases between them. There are 14 residues in the CDR3. Germline CDR1 reads MGHRA; CDR2 reads YSYEKL. CDR3: CASSQAGVLQPQHF. The DNA of the CDR3 is TGCGCCAGCAGCCAAGCAGGGGTGCTTCAGCCCCAGCATTTT.

The chain is built from TRBV28 and TRBJ1-4, with TRBD1 identical over 9 bases. With 7 bases clipped from V and 5 bases from J, the junction kept 8 bases outside the gene matches. In germline, CDR1 is MDHEN, CDR2 SYDVKM. The CDR3 has 15 residues. CDR3 DNA sequence: TGTGCCAGCATTACAGGGGGCTCGGAAAATGAAAAACTGTTTTTT. Translated: CASITGGSENEKLFF.

This clone was found once. This chain links TRBV5-4 with TRBJ2-7; 8 nucleotides align to TRBD1. Trimming took 6 bases from V and 2 from J; bases not matched to a gene: 16. This CDR3 spans 17 amino acids. Germline lookup yields CDR1 SGHNT and CDR2 YYREEE (reference sequence). As DNA, the CDR3 is TGTGCCAGCAACAAAGGCACCCATGGACAGGGCCCCTACGAGCAGTACTTC. The encoded protein is CASNKGTHGQGPYEQYF.

The CDR3 loop reads CASSPKLSRYQETQYF. CDR3 sequence (DNA): TGTGCCAGCAGCCCCAAATTGAGCAGGTACCAAGAGACCCAGTACTTC. V usage is TRBV13 and J usage is TRBJ2-5; no clear D gene. The V end lost 5 bases, the J end lost 0 bases, and 16 bases lay between the germline ends. Germline loops: CDR1 PRHDT, CDR2 FYEKMQ (reference sequence). The CDR3 has 16 residues.

The chain joins TRBV15 to TRBJ1-5; 8 positions agree with TRBD1. V trimming: 4 bases; J trimming: 5 bases; junction bases outside the gene matches: 7. The CDR3 contains 15 residues. Germline assignment: CDR1 LNHNV and CDR2 YYDKDF (reference sequence). The CDR3 region has the DNA TGTGCCACCAGCATCACAGGGGGGGGAGATCAGCCCCAGCATTTT. This sequence encodes CATSITGGGDQPQHF.

The chain is built from TRBV19 and TRBJ2-7; 10 bases map to TRBD1. This CDR3 comprises 16 residues. V shed 5 bases, J shed 0 bases, and the junction held 7 bases outside the gene matches. Looked up from germline, CDR1 is LNHDA and CDR2 is SQIVND (reference sequence). CDR3 protein: CASSEPGQGRSYEQYF. The CDR3 coding sequence is TGTGCCAGTAGTGAGCCGGGACAGGGGCGCTCCTACGAGCAGTACTTC. Full variable domain (remainder filled in from reference TRBV19 and TRBJ2-7): DGGITQSPKYLFRKEGQNVTLSCEQNLNHDAMYWYRQDPGQGLRLIYYSQIVNDFQKGDIAEGYSVSREKKESFPLTVTSAQKNPTAFYLCASSEPGQGRSYEQYFGPGTRLTVT.

The chain links TRBV29-1 to TRBJ1-6; maybe TRBD1 (6 bases). The CDR3 covers 15 residues. Trimming took off 1 base at V and 3 bases at J, with 10 bases between the two ends. Germline V gene lookup returns CDR1 SQVTM and CDR2 ANQGSEA. CDR3 sequence: CSVEAPGVYNSPLHF. The CDR3 DNA is TGCAGCGTTGAAGCCCCAGGGGTCTATAATTCACCCCTCCACTTT.